This T cell receptor beta chain was found in a study of blood T cell repertoires in COVID-19. Looked up from germline, CDR1 is SNHLY and CDR2 is FYNNEI. The V and J ends lost 3 bases and 5 bases, in that order; junction bases with no gene match: 17. The CDR3 runs to 18 residues. Clones were sequenced by immunoSEQ multiplex PCR, and TCRdb holds only the in-frame ones, with some missing. The sample yields around 500,000 clones, approximately 91% seen once. This receptor was obtained from a woman aged 55-75 years who had recovered from COVID-19. This rearrangement joins TRBV2 to TRBJ2-7, with 9 bases that match TRBD1. Sequencing was performed on PBMCs or T cells enriched from blood (not recorded which). Here the CDR3 reads CASSEPRETGGVLNEQYF. Here the CDR3 DNA reads TGTGCCAGCAGTGAGCCTAGGGAGACAGGGGGAGTTTTGAACGAGCAGTACTTC.